The TCR beta chain under discussion was sequenced for a study of OX40 agonist ivuxolimab in advanced cancers. On the study more broadly: Every patient in dose escalation had hepatocellular carcinoma, melanoma, renal cell or head and neck cancer. Three patients responded partially, comprising one with hepatocellular carcinoma and two with cutaneous melanoma.

The CDR3 contains 17 residues. The method was immunoSEQ multiplex PCR; TCRdb's version includes in-frame clones alone and lacks a portion of them. The table has fewer than 80,000 clones, 80% to 90% seen once. The TCR comes from an adult with an advanced solid tumor such as melanoma, head and neck, liver or kidney cancer. The sample consisted of CD4+ or CD8+ T cells sorted from blood, taken in a trial of the OX40 agonist ivuxolimab. This chain links TRBV7-5 with TRBJ1-6; TRBD1 is taken as the D call from the table, unchecked against the DNA. TRBV7-5 is a documented pseudogene. CDR3 bases: TGTGCCAGAAGCCCTGAAAGGGACAGACAGACAAATTCACCCCTCCACTTT. This translates into CARSPERDRQTNSPLHF.